This T cell receptor beta chain emerged from a study of pediatric ulcerative colitis. Germline assignment: CDR1 KGHSH and CDR2 LQKENI. V gave up 3 bases and J gave up 5 bases, with 13 bases separating them. The CDR3 has 15 amino acids. TCRdb's table, derived via immunoSEQ multiplex PCR, lists solely in-frame clones and lacks some. The repertoire holds approximately 17,000 clones, with 80% as singletons. The rectum was sampled with one to two pinch biopsies at colonoscopy. Controls: normal colonoscopy findings, no IBD within the following year. As for this clone: The sample contains more than one DNA sequence encoding this CDR3.

The sequencing sample was made of gut tissue. The sequence came from a boy younger than 18 who was a control in a study of pediatric ulcerative colitis. This chain connects TRBV18 to TRBJ2-2, with TRBD1 as a possible D gene (5 bases). CDR3 amino acids: CASSPGHMNTGELFF. The CDR3, as DNA: TGTGCCAGCTCACCCGGACATATGAATACCGGGGAGCTGTTTTTT.